Below, one T cell receptor beta chain is given with its context. The germline gives CDR1 SGHTS, CDR2 YDEGEE. The CDR3 spans 18 residues. V was pared by 4 bases and J by 0 bases, with 19 bases between. The sample belongs to a study of blood T cell repertoires in COVID-19. Across roughly 25 US areas, participants ranged in age from 18 to 89 years. Measured with immunoSEQ multiplex PCR; TCRdb has only the in-frame clones, and not every one. This sample has almost 250,000 clones, with around 89% found just once. V usage is TRBV5-8 and J usage is TRBJ1-4; tentative D call: TRBD1 (6 bases). The sample taken for sequencing was PBMCs or T cells enriched from blood (not recorded which). The TCR was taken from a woman between 25 and 40 years old who had recovered from COVID-19. The chain's CDR3 is CASSVGAATRPTNEKLFF. CDR3 DNA: TGTGCCAGCAGCGTGGGGGCGGCAACTAGACCAACTAATGAAAAACTGTTTTTT.